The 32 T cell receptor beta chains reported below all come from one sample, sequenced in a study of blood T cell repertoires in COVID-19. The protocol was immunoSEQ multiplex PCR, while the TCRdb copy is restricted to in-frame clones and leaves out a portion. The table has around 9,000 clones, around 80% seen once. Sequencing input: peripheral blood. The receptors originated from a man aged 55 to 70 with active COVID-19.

The CDR3 DNA follows: TGTGCCAGCAGCTTCAGGGAAGATATAAGCACTGAAGCTTTCTTT. Its translation is CASSFREDISTEAFF. This chain links TRBV7-9 with TRBJ1-1; a possible D gene is TRBD1 (5 bases). Per germline, CDR1 SEHNR and CDR2 FQNEAQ (reference sequence). The germline V and J ends were trimmed by 3 bases and 4 bases, with 15 bases remaining between them. There are 15 residues in the CDR3.

The CDR3 nucleotides are TGTGCCAGCAGTTATGCCGGGACAGGTGACACCGGGGAGCTGTTTTTT. Translated, it gives CASSYAGTGDTGELFF. The genes are TRBV6-5 and TRBJ2-2, with 8 bases that match TRBD1. Germline V gene lookup returns CDR1 MNHEY and CDR2 SVGAGI. The V and J ends lost 3 bases and 3 bases, in that order; junction bases with no gene match: 6. The CDR3 has 16 amino acids.

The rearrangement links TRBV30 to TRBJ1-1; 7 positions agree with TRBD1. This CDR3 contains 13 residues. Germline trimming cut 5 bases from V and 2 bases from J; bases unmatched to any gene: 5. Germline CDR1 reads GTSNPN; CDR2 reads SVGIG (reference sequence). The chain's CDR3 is CAWGGQINTEAFF. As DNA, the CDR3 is TGTGCCTGGGGGGGACAGATAAACACTGAAGCTTTCTTT.

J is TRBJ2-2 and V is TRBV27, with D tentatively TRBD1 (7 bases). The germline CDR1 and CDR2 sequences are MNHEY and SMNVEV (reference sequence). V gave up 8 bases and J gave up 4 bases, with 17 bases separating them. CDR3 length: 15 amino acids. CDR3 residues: CASALNRGGTGELFF. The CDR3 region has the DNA TGTGCCAGCGCACTCAACAGGGGAGGCACCGGGGAGCTGTTTTTT.

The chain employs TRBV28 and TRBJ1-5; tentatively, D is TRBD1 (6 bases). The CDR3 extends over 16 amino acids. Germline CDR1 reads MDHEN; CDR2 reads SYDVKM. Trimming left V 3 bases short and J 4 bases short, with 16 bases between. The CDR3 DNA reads TGTGCCAGCAGTTTTAGATCCAGGGGAAATAATCAGCCCCAGCATTTT. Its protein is CASSFRSRGNNQPQHF.

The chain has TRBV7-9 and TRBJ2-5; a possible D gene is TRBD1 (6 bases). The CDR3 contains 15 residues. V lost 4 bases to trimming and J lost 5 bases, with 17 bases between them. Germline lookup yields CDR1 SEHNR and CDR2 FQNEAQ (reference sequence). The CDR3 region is CASSWDGQWGETQYF. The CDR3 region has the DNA TGTGCCAGCAGCTGGGATGGACAGTGGGGGGAGACCCAGTACTTC.

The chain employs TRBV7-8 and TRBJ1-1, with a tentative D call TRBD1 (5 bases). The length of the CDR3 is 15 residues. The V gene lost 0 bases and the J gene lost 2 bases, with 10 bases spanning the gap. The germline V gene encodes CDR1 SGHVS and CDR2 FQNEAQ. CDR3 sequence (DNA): TGTGCCAGCAGCTTAGCGGGGGGAAGAAACACTGAAGCTTTCTTT. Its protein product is CASSLAGGRNTEAFF.

The CDR3 DNA is TGTGCCTGCCGCCCCCCCGACAGGGTGGCTGAAGCTTTCTTT. Protein sequence: CACRPPDRVAEAFF. The genes are TRBV30 and TRBJ1-1, with 7 bases fitting TRBD1. This CDR3 has 14 amino acids. V dropped 6 bases and J dropped 6; count of bases not matched to a gene: 13. The germline V gene encodes CDR1 GTSNPN and CDR2 SVGIG (reference sequence).

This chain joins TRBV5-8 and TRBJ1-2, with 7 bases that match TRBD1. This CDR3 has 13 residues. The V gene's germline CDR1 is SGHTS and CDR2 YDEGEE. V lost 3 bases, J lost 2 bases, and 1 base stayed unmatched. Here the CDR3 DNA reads TGTGCCAGCAGCTGGGACAGAAACTATGGCTACACCTTC. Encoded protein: CASSWDRNYGYTF.

The CDR3 DNA reads TGTGCCAGCAGTTTCGCGGTCTCCTACGAGCAGTACTTC. Translating it yields CASSFAVSYEQYF. The gene calls are TRBV28 and TRBJ2-7; D remains unclear. The CDR3 is 13 amino acids. The germline CDR1 and CDR2 sequences are MDHEN and SYDVKM. The V end lost 3 bases, the J end lost 0 bases, and 6 bases lay between the germline ends.

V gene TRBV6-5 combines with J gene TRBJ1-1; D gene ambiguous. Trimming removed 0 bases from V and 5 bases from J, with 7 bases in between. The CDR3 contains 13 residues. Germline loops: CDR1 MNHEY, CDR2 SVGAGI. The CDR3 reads CASSYSRRTEAFF. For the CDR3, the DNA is TGTGCCAGCAGTTACTCGAGGAGAACTGAAGCTTTCTTT.

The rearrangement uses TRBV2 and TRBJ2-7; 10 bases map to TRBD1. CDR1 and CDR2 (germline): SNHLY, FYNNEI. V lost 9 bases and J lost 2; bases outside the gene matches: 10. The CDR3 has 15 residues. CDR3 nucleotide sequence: TGTGCCAGATCGGACACCGGGACAGGGGCCTACGAGCAGTACTTC. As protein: CARSDTGTGAYEQYF.

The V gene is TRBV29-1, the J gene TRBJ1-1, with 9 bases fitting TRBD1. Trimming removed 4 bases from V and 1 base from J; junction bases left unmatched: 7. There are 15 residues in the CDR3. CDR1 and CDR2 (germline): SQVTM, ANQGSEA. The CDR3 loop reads CSVVPGTGRNTEAFF. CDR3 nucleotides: TGCAGCGTTGTTCCCGGGACAGGGCGGAACACTGAAGCTTTCTTT. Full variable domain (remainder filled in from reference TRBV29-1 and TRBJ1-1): SAVISQKPSRDICQRGTSLTIQCQVDSQVTMMFWYRQQPGQSLTLIATANQGSEATYESGFVIDKFPISRPNLTFSTLTVSNMSPEDSSIYLCSVVPGTGRNTEAFFGQGTRLTVV.

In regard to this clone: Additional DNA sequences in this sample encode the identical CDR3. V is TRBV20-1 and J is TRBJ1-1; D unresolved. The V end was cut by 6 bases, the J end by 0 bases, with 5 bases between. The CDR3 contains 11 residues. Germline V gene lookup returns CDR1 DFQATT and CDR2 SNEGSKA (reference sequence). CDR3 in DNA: TGCAGTGCCCCCTTGAACACTGAAGCTTTCTTT. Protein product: CSAPLNTEAFF.

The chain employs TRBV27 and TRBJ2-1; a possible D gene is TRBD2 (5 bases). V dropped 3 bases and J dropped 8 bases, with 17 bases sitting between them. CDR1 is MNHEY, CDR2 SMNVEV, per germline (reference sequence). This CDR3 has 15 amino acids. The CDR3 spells CASSFTPTGIYEQFF. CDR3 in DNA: TGTGCCAGCAGTTTCACTCCCACCGGGATCTATGAGCAGTTCTTC.

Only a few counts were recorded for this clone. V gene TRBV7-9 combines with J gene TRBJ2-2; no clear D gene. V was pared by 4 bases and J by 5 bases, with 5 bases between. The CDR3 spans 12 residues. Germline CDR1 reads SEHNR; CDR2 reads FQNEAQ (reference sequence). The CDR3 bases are TGTGCCAGCAGCTCCCTTACCGGGGAGCTGTTTTTT. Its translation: CASSSLTGELFF. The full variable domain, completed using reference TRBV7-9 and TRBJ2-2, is DTGVSQNPRHKITKRGQNVTFRCDPISEHNRLYWYRQTLGQGPEFLTYFQNEAQLEKSRLLSDRFSAERPKGSFSTLEIQRTEQGDSAMYLCASSSLTGELFFGEGSRLTVL.

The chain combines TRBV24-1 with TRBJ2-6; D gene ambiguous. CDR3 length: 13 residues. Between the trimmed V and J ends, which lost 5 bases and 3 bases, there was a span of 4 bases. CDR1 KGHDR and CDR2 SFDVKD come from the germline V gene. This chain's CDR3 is CATSAFGANVLTF. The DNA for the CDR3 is TGTGCCACCAGTGCGTTTGGGGCCAACGTCCTGACTTTC.

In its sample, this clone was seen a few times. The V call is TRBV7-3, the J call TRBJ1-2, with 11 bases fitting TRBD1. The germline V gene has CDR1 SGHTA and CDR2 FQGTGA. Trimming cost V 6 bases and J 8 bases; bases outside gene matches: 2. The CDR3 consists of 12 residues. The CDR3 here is CASSRTGGGYTF. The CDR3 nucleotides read TGTGCCAGCAGTCGGACAGGGGGCGGCTACACCTTC.

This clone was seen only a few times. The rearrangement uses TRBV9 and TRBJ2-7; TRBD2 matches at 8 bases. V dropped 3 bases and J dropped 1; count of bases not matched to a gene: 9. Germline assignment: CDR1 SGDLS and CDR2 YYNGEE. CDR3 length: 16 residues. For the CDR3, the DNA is TGTGCCAGCAGCGGACCGCTGGTAGCGGGATCCTACGAGCAGTACTTC. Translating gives CASSGPLVAGSYEQYF.

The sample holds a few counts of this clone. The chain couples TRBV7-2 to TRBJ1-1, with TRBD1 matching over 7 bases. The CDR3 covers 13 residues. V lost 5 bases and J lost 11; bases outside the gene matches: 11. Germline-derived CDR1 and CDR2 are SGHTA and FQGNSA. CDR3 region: CASSIRRQGEAFF. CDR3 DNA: TGTGCCAGCAGCATAAGGCGACAGGGTGAGGCTTTCTTT. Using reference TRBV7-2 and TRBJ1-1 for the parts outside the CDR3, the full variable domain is GAGVSQSPSNKVTEKGKDVELRCDPISGHTALYWYRQSLGQGLEFLIYFQGNSAPDKSGLPSDRFSAERTGGSVSTLTIQRTQQEDSAVYLCASSIRRQGEAFFGQGTRLTVV.

In DNA, the CDR3 is TGTGCCAGCTCCCCGAAGGCGGGACAGCCCATGAACACTGAAGCTTTCTTT. It is translated as CASSPKAGQPMNTEAFF. This chain links TRBV18 with TRBJ1-1; 7 positions agree with TRBD1. This CDR3 has 17 amino acids. The germline gives CDR1 KGHSH, CDR2 LQKENI. V shed 6 bases, J shed 0 bases, and the junction held 13 bases outside the gene matches. The full variable domain, completed using reference TRBV18 and TRBJ1-1, is NAGVMQNPRHLVRRRGQEARLRCSPMKGHSHVYWYRQLPEEGLKFMVYLQKENIIDESGMPKERFSAEFPKEGPSILRIQQVVRGDSAAYFCASSPKAGQPMNTEAFFGQGTRLTVV.

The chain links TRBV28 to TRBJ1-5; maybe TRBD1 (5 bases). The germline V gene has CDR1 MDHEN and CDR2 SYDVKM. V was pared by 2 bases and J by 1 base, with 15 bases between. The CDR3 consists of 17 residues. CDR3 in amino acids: CASSLASAGRSNQPQHF. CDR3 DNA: TGTGCCAGCAGTTTAGCGTCCGCGGGGCGAAGCAATCAGCCCCAGCATTTT.

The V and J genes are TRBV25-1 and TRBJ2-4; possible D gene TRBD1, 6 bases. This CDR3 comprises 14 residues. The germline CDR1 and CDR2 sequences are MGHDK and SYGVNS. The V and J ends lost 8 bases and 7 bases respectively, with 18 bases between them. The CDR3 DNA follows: TGTGCCAGCTCCCGCCAGGGGTCCCACAACATTCAGTACTTC. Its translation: CASSRQGSHNIQYF.

DNA of the CDR3: TGTGCCAGCAGCCAAGTACTAAACTCCTACGAGCAGTACTTC. Translation: CASSQVLNSYEQYF. This rearrangement joins TRBV3-1 (or the pseudogene TRBV3-2) to TRBJ2-7, with D unresolved. The germline V and J ends were trimmed by 1 base and 0 bases, with 7 bases remaining between them. The CDR3 consists of 14 residues. The germline gives CDR1 LGHDT, CDR2 YNNKEL (reference sequence).

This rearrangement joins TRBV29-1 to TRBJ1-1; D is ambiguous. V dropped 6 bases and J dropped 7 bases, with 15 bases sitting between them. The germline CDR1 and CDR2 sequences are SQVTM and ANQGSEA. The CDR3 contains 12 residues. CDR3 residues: CSVARPGSEAFF. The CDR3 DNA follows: TGCAGCGTCGCACGCCCAGGTAGTGAAGCTTTCTTT.

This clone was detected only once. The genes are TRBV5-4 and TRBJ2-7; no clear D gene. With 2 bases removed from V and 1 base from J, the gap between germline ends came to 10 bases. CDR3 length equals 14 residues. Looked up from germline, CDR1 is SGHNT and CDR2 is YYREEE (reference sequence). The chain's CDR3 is CASSFGQRSYEQYF. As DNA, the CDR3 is TGTGCCAGCAGCTTTGGCCAGCGTTCCTACGAGCAGTACTTC.

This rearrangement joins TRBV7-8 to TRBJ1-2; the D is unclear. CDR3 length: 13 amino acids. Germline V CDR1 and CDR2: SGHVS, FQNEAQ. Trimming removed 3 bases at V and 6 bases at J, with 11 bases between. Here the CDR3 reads CASSFDNRNGYTF. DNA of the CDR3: TGTGCCAGCAGCTTCGACAATCGAAATGGCTACACCTTC.

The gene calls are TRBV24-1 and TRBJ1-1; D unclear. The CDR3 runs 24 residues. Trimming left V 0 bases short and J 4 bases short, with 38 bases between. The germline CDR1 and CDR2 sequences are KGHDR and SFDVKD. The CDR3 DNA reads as TGTGCCACCAGTGATTTGCACAGTGCTTCTTGGCCACCTGCTCTCTATCCCTCTGGCACTGAAGCTTTCTTT. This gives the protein CATSDLHSASWPPALYPSGTEAFF.

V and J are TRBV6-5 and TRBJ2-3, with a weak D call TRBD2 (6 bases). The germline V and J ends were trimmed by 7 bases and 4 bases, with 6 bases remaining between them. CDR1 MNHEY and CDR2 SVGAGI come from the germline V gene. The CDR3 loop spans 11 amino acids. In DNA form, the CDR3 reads TGTGCCAGCACTAGCGCAGATACGCAGTATTTT. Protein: CASTSADTQYF.

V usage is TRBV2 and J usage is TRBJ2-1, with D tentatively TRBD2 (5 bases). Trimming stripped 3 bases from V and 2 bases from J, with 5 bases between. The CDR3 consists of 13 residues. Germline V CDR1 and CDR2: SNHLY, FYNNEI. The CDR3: CASSEEAYNEQFF. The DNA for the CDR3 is TGTGCCAGCAGTGAGGAGGCCTACAATGAGCAGTTCTTC.

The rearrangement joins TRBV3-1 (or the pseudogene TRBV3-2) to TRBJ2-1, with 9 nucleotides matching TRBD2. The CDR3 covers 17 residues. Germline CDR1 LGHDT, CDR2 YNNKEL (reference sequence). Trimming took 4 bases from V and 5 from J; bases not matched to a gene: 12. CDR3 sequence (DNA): TGTGCCAGCAGCCTTGGCTCGGGACTAGCTGGAGACAATGAGCAGTTCTTC. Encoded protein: CASSLGSGLAGDNEQFF.

This CDR3 reads CATTLRGSRETQYF. Written as DNA, the CDR3 is TGTGCCACCACCTTAAGGGGTTCTCGAGAGACCCAGTACTTC. V is TRBV15 and J is TRBJ2-5, with D perhaps TRBD1 (5 bases). Trimming shortened V by 7 bases and J by 4 bases, and 16 bases separated the two germline ends. Germline V CDR1 and CDR2: LNHNV, YYDKDF (reference sequence). The CDR3 spans 14 residues.